A single sample gave rise to the 16 T cell receptor beta chains below, sequenced in a study of post-analysis software for immune sequencing data. These receptors have no identified antigens. The TCR beta cDNA libraries contained unique molecular identifiers. TCRdb called the PCR reads again in MiXCR, with one record for every CDR3 protein. The data show 250,000 to 300,000 distinct CDR3 sequences, with less than 40% seen just once and around 4.7% held by the top ten. Regarding the study as a whole: Patients used about 5 TRBV segments, including TRBV5-6, TRBV5-1 and TRBV20-1, more often than controls.

The source material was blood. The origin of the receptors is a girl aged 5-17 years with multiple sclerosis.

The chain uses TRBV20-1 and TRBJ2-3; 11 bases agree with TRBD2. With V trimmed by 6 bases and J by 2 bases, 7 bases remained unmatched. The CDR3 is made up of 15 amino acids. Germline lookup yields CDR1 DFQATT and CDR2 SNEGSKA (reference sequence). CDR3 protein: CSANLAGGLTDTQYF. The CDR3 nucleotides read TGCAGTGCGAATCTAGCGGGGGGCCTCACAGATACGCAGTATTTT.

For this clonotype: Relative to the germline gene, one junction end is altered; a read error may explain this. The chain couples TRBV10-3 to TRBJ2-2; maybe TRBD2 (5 bases). Germline CDR1 reads ENHRY; CDR2 reads SYGVKD. This CDR3 region has 15 residues. In DNA form, the CDR3 reads TGTGCCATCAGTGGGCCTGGGAAGAGCACCGGGGAGCGGTTTTTT. Its translation: CAISGPGKSTGERFF.

This clonotype was found once. The chain is built from TRBV7-2 and TRBJ1-2; the D is unclear. The CDR3 spans 12 residues. The germline gives CDR1 SGHTA, CDR2 FQGNSA. Deletions cut 5 bases from V and 3 bases from J, with 7 bases between. DNA for the CDR3: TGTGCCAGCAGCCCCCCCGACTATGGCTACACCTTC. Amino acids: CASSPPDYGYTF.

In its sample, this clonotype was seen a few times. The genes are TRBV19 and TRBJ2-7, with 8 bases aligning to TRBD2. Looked up from germline, CDR1 is LNHDA and CDR2 is SQIVND (reference sequence). V was clipped by 3 bases and J by 7 bases; unmatched bases: 5. The CDR3 is 13 amino acids. The CDR3 nucleotides read TGTGCCAGTAGTATGGTCCCTAGCGGGGAGCAGTACTTC. Translation: CASSMVPSGEQYF.

This clonotype was seen only a few times. CDR3 bases: TGTGCCAGCAGCTTGGACAGGGGCGCGAATACGCAGTATTTT. Residues: CASSLDRGANTQYF. This chain joins TRBV5-6 and TRBJ2-3; TRBD1 matches 7 bases. This CDR3 comprises 14 residues. Germline CDR1 SGHDT, CDR2 YYEEEE. Germline trimming cut 0 bases from V and 7 bases from J; bases unmatched to any gene: 5.

This chain joins TRBV11-2 and TRBJ1-2, with 8 bases lining up with TRBD1. The V gene's germline CDR1 is SGHAT and CDR2 FQNNGV. The ends lost 5 bases at V and 2 bases at J; junction bases unmatched: 4. The length of the CDR3 is 14 residues. CDR3 coding DNA: TGTGCCAGCAGCCTGCGACAGGGGAACTATGGCTACACCTTC. Translation gives CASSLRQGNYGYTF.

The chain joins TRBV5-6 to TRBJ1-1, with D possibly matching TRBD1 (5 bases). The CDR3 runs 16 residues. The germline V and J ends were trimmed by 6 bases and 5 bases, with 23 bases remaining between them. Germline V gene data show CDR1 as SGHDT and CDR2 as YYEEEE. Here the CDR3 DNA reads TGTGCCAGCAAACCCCCCGGTGTGCGGAGGGGAACTGAAGCTTTCTTT. Amino acids: CASKPPGVRRGTEAFF.

J is TRBJ2-6 and V is TRBV5-1; the D gene is possibly TRBD2 (5 bases). This CDR3 comprises 17 residues. CDR1 and CDR2 from the germline V gene are SGHRS and YFSETQ. Trimming stripped 6 bases from V and 0 bases from J, with 16 bases between. The chain's CDR3 is CASKRLGASSGANVLTF. The CDR3 DNA follows: TGCGCCAGCAAGCGGCTTGGCGCAAGCTCTGGGGCCAACGTCCTGACTTTC.

The sample holds one count of this clonotype. The gene calls are TRBV7-2 and TRBJ1-5, with a possible D match to TRBD1 (5 bases). Germline CDR1 is SGHTA and CDR2 is FQGNSA. Trimming left V 5 bases short and J 0 bases short, with 8 bases between. The CDR3 contains 14 residues. For the CDR3, the DNA is TGTGCCAGCAGCAAGACAGATAGCAATCAGCCCCAGCATTTT. This sequence encodes CASSKTDSNQPQHF.

In the case of this clonotype: This may be a read error, as it is one base from a much larger clone. The chain uses TRBV7-2 and TRBJ2-1; TRBD2 might be the D (6 bases). CDR3 length: 16 residues. Germline loops: CDR1 SGHTA, CDR2 FQGNSA. V was pared by 5 bases and J by 8 bases, with 22 bases between. CDR3 sequence (DNA): TGTGCCAGCAGCCTCCACCGGGATATGGGGGGAGATGAGCAGTTCTTC. It codes for CASSLHRDMGGDEQFF.

This chain uses TRBV29-1 with TRBJ2-3; 9 positions match TRBD2. This CDR3 is built from 16 residues. Germline V gives CDR1 SQVTM, CDR2 ANQGSEA. The V gene end was trimmed by 8 bases and the J gene end by 0 bases; junction bases not matched to a gene: 12. CDR3 bases: TGCAGCCCAAGGGGACTAGCCTTCTCTAGCACAGATACGCAGTATTTT. Amino acid sequence: CSPRGLAFSSTDTQYF.

This clonotype was detected once. A much more abundant neighbour one base away suggests this may be a read error. This chain links TRBV29-1 with TRBJ1-2; weak D call: TRBD1 (6 bases). CDR1 is SQVTM and CDR2 is ANQGSEA in the germline V gene. The CDR3 is made up of 11 amino acids. V was clipped by 5 bases and J by 6 bases, with 10 bases between them. CDR3: CSVSGTNGYTF. CDR3 bases: TGCAGCGTTTCAGGGACAAATGGCTACACCTTC.

This clonotype turned up a few times. This may be a read error: a much more frequent sequence differs by one nucleotide. The chain is built from TRBV7-2 and TRBJ2-4; 13 nucleotides match TRBD2. This CDR3 has 18 residues. The trim removed 3 bases at V and 13 bases at J, leaving 18 bases unmatched. In germline, CDR1 is SGHTA, CDR2 FQGNSA. As DNA, the CDR3 is TGTGCCAGCAGCTTTCGTCTTTGGACTAGCGGGGGAATCAATGAGCAGTACTTC. It is translated as CASSFRLWTSGGINEQYF. Complete variable domain (other parts from reference TRBV7-2 and TRBJ2-4): GAGVSQSPSNKVTEKGKDVELRCDPISGHTALYWYRQSLGQGLEFLIYFQGNSAPDKSGLPSDRFSAERTGGSVSTLTIQRTQQEDSAVYLCASSFRLWTSGGINEQYFGAGTRLSVL.

As regards this clonotype: An end of the junction does not agree with germline; a read error may underlie this. J is TRBJ2-3 and V is TRBV7-9; TRBD2 matches at 10 bases. Germline V lookup: CDR1 SEHNR, CDR2 FQNEAQ (reference sequence). The CDR3 is 16 residues long. CDR3 protein: CASSLTASGGRDMQYF. The CDR3 DNA reads as TGTGCCAGCAGCTTAACGGCTAGCGGGGGAAGGGATATGCAGTATTTT.

The rearrangement uses TRBV29-1 and TRBJ2-5; TRBD2 might be the D (5 bases). Germline V gives CDR1 SQVTM, CDR2 ANQGSEA. The CDR3 loop spans 11 amino acids. V was pared by 6 bases and J by 5 bases, with 10 bases between. The CDR3 reads CSVERGETQYF. CDR3 nucleotide sequence: TGCAGCGTCGAAAGAGGGGAGACCCAGTACTTC.

Ten or more counts support this clonotype. V gene TRBV7-2 combines with J gene TRBJ2-1; TRBD2 might be the D (6 bases). The V gene's germline CDR1 is SGHTA and CDR2 FQGNSA. Trimming took off 5 bases at V and 6 bases at J, with 14 bases between the two ends. The CDR3 has 14 residues. The CDR3 DNA reads TGTGCCAGCAGCGCGGGATCTCAAGGCAATGAGCAGTTCTTC. This sequence encodes CASSAGSQGNEQFF.